The subject of this entry is one TCR beta chain. What it binds is unknown. This record belongs to a study of cytomegalovirus exposure and HLA in healthy donors. The CDR3 is 15 residues long. Trimming removed 3 bases from V and 7 bases from J; junction bases left unmatched: 6. Germline V lookup: CDR1 MDHEN, CDR2 SYDVKM. Findings of the study overall: Using a false discovery rate of 0.05, a later analysis showed that 15,000 to 20,000 TCR beta sequences were associated with HLA alleles.

Primers: 60 Vbeta forward and 13 Jbeta reverse. The repertoire was sequenced with immunoSEQ multiplex PCR; TCRdb's copy has only in-frame clones and lacks some. There are 150,000 to 200,000 clones in the sample; roughly four fifths occur only once, and 2% to 2.5% lies in the top ten. The chain employs TRBV28 and TRBJ1-4, with TRBD1 matching 9 bases. Sequences were obtained from PBMCs. The sequence was obtained from a woman aged 25 to 39 in good health and CMV-seronegative. Here the CDR3 reads CASSLDGTGSEKLFF. The CDR3 DNA is TGTGCCAGCAGTTTGGACGGGACAGGGAGTGAAAAACTGTTTTTT.